This T cell receptor (beta chain) derives from a study of regulatory T cells in long-lasting Graves disease. Findings and limits, study-wide: Persistent disease preferred TRBV28, TRBJ1-2 and TRBJ2-5.

Time point given: newly diagnosed GD, antithyroid drugs for less than 3 months. Extracted PBMC RNA gave rise to the TCR library. To make TCR beta libraries, researchers used iRepertoire HTBI primers and Arm-PCR of CDR3 regions. TCRdb fed the multiplex PCR reads into MiXCR, producing one record per CDR3 protein. The sample contains approximately 270,000 distinct CDR3 sequences, approximately 20% of which appear only once. There are many counts of this clonotype. Its target is not known. Relative to the germline gene, one junction end is altered; a read error may explain this. There are 12 residues in the CDR3. CDR1 is MNHEY, CDR2 SMNVEV, per germline (reference sequence). These data were also reused for a study on T cells in Graves' hyperthyroidism and ophthalmopathy. That paper states: Among clonotypes expanded in thyroid above 0.001, most were also found in blood. Median prediction lead before ophthalmopathy onset was 5 to 7.5 months with the model.

Sample: peripheral blood mononuclear cells (PBMCs), taken at new diagnosis, from a patient treated with antithyroid drugs. The clonotype originates from a woman aged 30 to 39 with Graves disease. V gene TRBV27 combines with J gene TRBJ1-1, with 9 bases matching TRBD1. The CDR3 loop reads CASSERGQGTIF. Written as DNA, the CDR3 is TGTGCCAGCAGTGAAAGGGGACAGGGTACTATTTTT.